The rows below give T cell receptor beta chains drawn from one sample of a study of technical replicates of blood from a few donors. Using immunoSEQ multiplex PCR, the repertoire was profiled, and TCRdb retains in-frame clones only, with some absent. The sample lists around 81,000 clones, approximately 78% occurring once. Sequenced sample: PBMCs. All receptors derive from a human donor in good health. Some clones in this sample may be carry-over from other donors' samples. Both conserved end residues are part of each CDR3. Fields, in order: clone size, D gene, J gene, V gene, CDR3 protein, CDR3 DNA. D genes are given only for firm matches. Where a row states a size, it is once, few, many or the class of an expanded clone; other rows omit it.

few . TRBJ1-6 TRBV4-1 CASNVAGKGSPLHF TGCGCCAGCAACGTGGCAGGGAAAGGTTCACCCCTCCACTTT
. TRBD1 TRBJ1-2 TRBV5-1 CASSLTGGLVDGYTF TGCGCCAGCAGCTTGACAGGGGGCTTGGTCGATGGCTACACCTTC
. . TRBJ1-2 TRBV4-2 CASSQSNYGYTF TGTGCCAGCAGCCAATCGAACTATGGCTACACCTTC
. . TRBJ2-2 TRBV7-2 CASSFQGKGELFF TGTGCCAGCAGCTTCCAGGGGAAAGGGGAGCTGTTTTTT
. . TRBJ1-1 TRBV13 CAGRGWDGNTEAFF TGTGCCGGCCGGGGGTGGGACGGAAACACTGAAGCTTTCTTT
. . TRBJ2-1 TRBV19 CASSPPGGRWGEQFF TGTGCCAGTAGCCCACCGGGGGGCCGCTGGGGTGAGCAGTTCTTC
few TRBD1 TRBJ1-2 TRBV28 CASSLGQDGYTF TGTGCCAGCAGTCTAGGACAGGATGGCTACACCTTC
. TRBD1 TRBJ2-5 TRBV29-1 CSVETGQGMETQYF TGCAGCGTTGAGACGGGACAGGGGATGGAGACCCAGTACTTC
. . TRBJ2-1 TRBV10-1 CASSDPGQEGEQFF TGCGCCAGCAGCGATCCGGGACAAGAGGGTGAGCAGTTCTTC
. . TRBJ1-1 TRBV19 CASSPTGGNTEAFF TGTGCCAGTAGCCCGACGGGAGGTAACACTGAAGCTTTCTTT
. . TRBJ2-7 TRBV7-6 CASSTTPGGGNEQYF TGTGCCAGCAGCACAACTCCCGGGGGAGGAAACGAGCAGTACTTC
. . TRBJ2-7 TRBV15 CATSRDVTSYEQYF TGTGCCACCAGCAGAGATGTAACATCCTACGAGCAGTACTTC
. TRBD2 TRBJ2-7 TRBV7-2 CASSARLAGSGYEQYF TGTGCCAGCAGCGCCAGACTAGCGGGATCGGGCTACGAGCAGTACTTC
. . TRBJ1-2 TRBV29-1 CSVDRDNPGQGYTF TGCAGCGTCGATAGGGACAACCCGGGCCAGGGCTACACCTTC
once . TRBJ1-2 TRBV30 CAWNYYNYGYTF TGTGCCTGGAATTACTATAACTATGGCTACACCTTC
. TRBD1 TRBJ2-6 TRBV6-4 CASSETGGSGANVLTF TGTGCCAGCAGTGAGACAGGGGGCTCTGGGGCCAACGTCCTGACTTTC
. TRBD1 TRBJ1-5 TRBV18 CASQGQANQPQHF TGTGCCAGCCAGGGACAGGCAAATCAGCCCCAGCATTTT
. TRBD1 TRBJ1-1 TRBV5-4 CASSVTGVGTTEAFF TGTGCCAGCAGTGTCACAGGGGTTGGGACCACTGAAGCTTTCTTT
few . TRBJ2-7 TRBV6-5 CASSPRESGEQYF TGTGCCAGCAGTCCACGGGAGAGTGGCGAGCAGTACTTC
few TRBD1 TRBJ1-4 TRBV7-9 CASSPGTGDYEKLFF TGTGCCAGCAGCCCCGGGACAGGGGACTATGAAAAACTGTTTTTT
. TRBD2 TRBJ2-1 TRBV7-3 CASNPSGAYNEQFF TGTGCCAGCAACCCTAGCGGGGCCTACAATGAGCAGTTCTTC
. TRBD1 TRBJ1-3 TRBV5-6 CASSPTGTRLTGNTIYF TGTGCCAGCAGCCCGACAGGGACACGACTAACAGGAAACACCATATATTTT
. . TRBJ1-1 TRBV7-9 CASTERGANTEAFF TGTGCCAGCACCGAACGGGGGGCCAACACTGAAGCTTTCTTT
many TRBD1 TRBJ1-2 TRBV30 CAWSTQTGMYTF TGTGCCTGGAGTACACAGACAGGGATGTACACCTTC
. . TRBJ2-1 TRBV11-3 CASSPGTNEQFF TGTGCCAGCAGCCCGGGGACAAATGAGCAGTTCTTC
. TRBD1 TRBJ1-2 TRBV7-6 CASSSTGGGLYGYTF TGTGCCAGCAGCTCGACAGGGGGGGGACTTTATGGCTACACCTTC
few . TRBJ2-7 TRBV5-5 CASGSGPYEQYF TGTGCCAGCGGCAGCGGACCCTACGAGCAGTACTTC
. . TRBJ2-6 TRBV5-4 CASSFAGAGANVLTF TGTGCCAGCAGCTTCGCGGGGGCGGGGGCCAACGTCCTGACTTTC
. . TRBJ2-1 TRBV4-1 CASSGGEQFF TGCGCCAGCAGCGGCGGTGAGCAGTTCTTC
. TRBD2 TRBJ2-7 TRBV4-1 CASSQFSGGYEQYF TGCGCCAGCAGCCAATTTAGCGGGGGCTACGAGCAGTACTTC
. . TRBJ1-6 TRBV2 CASSEEAGIASPLHF TGTGCCAGCAGTGAAGAGGCAGGTATCGCTTCACCCCTCCACTTT
. . TRBJ2-2 TRBV6-6 CASSPRIAGELFF TGTGCCAGCAGCCCTAGGATAGCCGGGGAGCTGTTTTTT
few . TRBJ2-3 TRBV28 CASSSPPRGVDTQYF TGTGCCAGCAGTTCCCCTCCCAGGGGGGTAGATACGCAGTATTTT
. TRBD1 TRBJ2-7 TRBV15 CATSREGRGLVLEQYF TGTGCCACCAGCAGAGAGGGCAGGGGGCTAGTTTTGGAGCAGTACTTC
. . TRBJ2-5 TRBV6-1 CASSEAGADQETQYF TGTGCCAGCAGTGAAGCAGGGGCAGATCAAGAGACCCAGTACTTC
. TRBD1 TRBJ1-6 TRBV19 CASSPGTGGYNSPLHF TGTGCCAGTAGTCCCGGGACAGGCGGTTATAATTCACCCCTCCACTTT
. TRBD2 TRBJ2-1 TRBV4-2 CASSQAGGPLNNEQFF TGTGCCAGCAGCCAAGCGGGGGGGCCTTTGAACAATGAGCAGTTCTTC
. . TRBJ1-4 TRBV2 CASSVGGGDKKLFF TGTGCCAGCAGTGTGGGCGGGGGAGATAAAAAACTGTTTTTT
few . TRBJ1-4 TRBV5-1 CASSAGGSLGEKLFF TGCGCCAGCAGCGCGGGCGGGTCTCTCGGGGAAAAACTGTTTTTT
. . TRBJ2-7 TRBV4-3 CASSQVRDSYEQYF TGCGCCAGCAGCCAAGTTCGGGATTCCTACGAGCAGTACTTC
. . TRBJ2-7 TRBV2 CASREARLYEQYF TGTGCCAGCAGAGAGGCCCGTCTATACGAGCAGTACTTC
few . TRBJ1-1 TRBV11-1 CASSFGLNTEAFF TGTGCCAGCAGCTTTGGGCTGAACACTGAAGCTTTCTTT